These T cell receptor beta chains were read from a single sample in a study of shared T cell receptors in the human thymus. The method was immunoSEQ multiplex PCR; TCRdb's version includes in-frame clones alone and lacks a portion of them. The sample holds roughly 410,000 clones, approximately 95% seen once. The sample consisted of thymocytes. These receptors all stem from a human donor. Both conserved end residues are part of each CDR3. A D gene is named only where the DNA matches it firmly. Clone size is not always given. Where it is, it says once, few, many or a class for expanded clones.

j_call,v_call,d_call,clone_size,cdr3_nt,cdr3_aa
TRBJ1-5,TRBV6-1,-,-,TGTGCCAGCAGTGAGGCTACTCCTTTAGGGCAGCCCCAGCATTTT,CASSEATPLGQPQHF
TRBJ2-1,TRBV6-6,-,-,TGTGCCAGCACTAACCTCCACCGGGCGTTCTTC,CASTNLHRAFF
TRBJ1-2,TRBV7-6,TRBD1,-,TGTGCCAGCAGCTCTTGGGGACAGGGGGCGGAAGGCTACACCTTC,CASSSWGQGAEGYTF
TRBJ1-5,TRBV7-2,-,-,TGTGCCAGCAGCTTAGCCGGCAGGTTCAATCAGCCCCAGCATTTT,CASSLAGRFNQPQHF
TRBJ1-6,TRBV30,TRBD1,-,TGTGCCTGGAGTCTGGGACAGTATAATTCACCCCTCCACTTT,CAWSLGQYNSPLHF
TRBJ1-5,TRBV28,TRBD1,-,TGTGCCAGCACCGTTCAGGGGGCGGGCAATCAGCCCCAGCATTTT,CASTVQGAGNQPQHF
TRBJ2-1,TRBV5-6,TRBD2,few,TGTGCCAGCAGCTTGTCTAGCGGGAGGGGGTCCTACAATGAGCAGTTCTTC,CASSLSSGRGSYNEQFF
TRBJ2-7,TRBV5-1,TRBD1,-,TGCGCCAGCAGCACCTCCCGGGACAGGGTTATTTTGGGCTCCTACGAGCAGTACTTC,CASSTSRDRVILGSYEQYF
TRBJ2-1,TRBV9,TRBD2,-,TGTGCCAGCAGCGTAGATAGCGGGAGTTCCGATGAGCAGTTCTTC,CASSVDSGSSDEQFF
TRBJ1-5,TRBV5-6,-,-,TGTGCCAGCAGCTTGTCGGGGGCTTCCAATCAGCCCCAGCATTTT,CASSLSGASNQPQHF
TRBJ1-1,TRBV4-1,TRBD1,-,TGCGCCAGCAGCCAGGACAGGGACACTGAAGCTTTCTTT,CASSQDRDTEAFF
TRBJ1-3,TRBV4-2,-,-,TGTGCCAGCAGCCTCGACACTGGAAACACCATATATTTT,CASSLDTGNTIYF
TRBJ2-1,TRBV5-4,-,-,TGTGCCAGCAGCTTGAGGGACCAGCTCCATAATGAGCAGTTCTTC,CASSLRDQLHNEQFF
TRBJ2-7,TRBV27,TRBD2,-,TGTGCCAGCAGCTCGAGCGGGAGGGCCATATCCTACGAGCAGTACTTC,CASSSSGRAISYEQYF
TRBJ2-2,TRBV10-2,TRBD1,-,TGCGCCAGCAGTGAGAGGGACAGGCGTAACATGAACACCGGGGAGCTGTTTTTT,CASSERDRRNMNTGELFF
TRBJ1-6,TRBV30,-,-,TGTGCCTGGAGTTGGCCAGGGGACTATTCCTATAATTCACCCCTCCACTTT,CAWSWPGDYSYNSPLHF
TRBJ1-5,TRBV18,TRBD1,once,TGTGCCAGCTCACCACGGGCGAGACCGGGACAGGGGTTAGACAATCAGCCCCAGCATTTT,CASSPRARPGQGLDNQPQHF
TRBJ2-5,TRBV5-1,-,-,TGCGCCAGCAGCCCGTGGGCAGGGAGGCATCAAGAGACCCAGTACTTC,CASSPWAGRHQETQYF
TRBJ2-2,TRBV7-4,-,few,TGTGCCAGCAGCTTAACAAAGGAAAACAACCTGCCTGCGAACACCGGGGAGCTGTTTTTT,CASSLTKENNLPANTGELFF
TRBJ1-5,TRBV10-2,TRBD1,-,TGCGCCCCTAAGGGGACAGCTAATCAGCCCCAGCATTTT,CAPKGTANQPQHF
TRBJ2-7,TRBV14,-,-,TGTGCCAGCAGCCGTAGAGGCCCTGGGACCTACGAGCAGTACTTC,CASSRRGPGTYEQYF
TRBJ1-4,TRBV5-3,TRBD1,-,TGTGCCAGAAGCCTAAACTATATCGACAGGGGGAATGAAAAACTGTTTTTT,CARSLNYIDRGNEKLFF
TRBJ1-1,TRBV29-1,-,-,TGCAGCGCCGTGACACAAAAAGCTTTCTTT,CSAVTQKAFF
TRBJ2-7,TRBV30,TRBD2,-,TGTGCCTGGAGTGTAATGCATAGCGGGATGAGATCCTACGAGCAGTACTTC,CAWSVMHSGMRSYEQYF
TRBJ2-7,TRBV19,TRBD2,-,TGTGCCAGTAGCCTTAAACCCAGACTAGCGGGAGAACGAGTCCACGAGCAGTACTTC,CASSLKPRLAGERVHEQYF
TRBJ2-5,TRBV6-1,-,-,TGTGCCAGCAGCGGGGAGACCCAGTACTTC,CASSGETQYF
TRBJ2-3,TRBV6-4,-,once,TGTGCCAGCAGTGGGAGACGGGGCGCAACGCAGTATTTT,CASSGRRGATQYF
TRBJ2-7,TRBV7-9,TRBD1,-,TGTGCCAGCAGCGGGACAGGGAATAGGTACGAGCAGTACTTC,CASSGTGNRYEQYF
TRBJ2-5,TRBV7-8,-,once,TGTGCCAGCAGCTTAGGGGGGCTCCCACAAGAGACCCAGTACTTC,CASSLGGLPQETQYF
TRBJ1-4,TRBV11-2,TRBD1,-,TGTGCCAGCAGCTACAAATCAGATCCCTGGACAGGGAGCTTTGAAAAACTGTTTTTT,CASSYKSDPWTGSFEKLFF
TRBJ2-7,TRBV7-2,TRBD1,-,TGTGCCAGCAGGACGATTATTTGGACAGGGAATATTCAGTCCTACGAGCAGTACTTC,CASRTIIWTGNIQSYEQYF
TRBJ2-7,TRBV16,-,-,TGTGCCAGCAGCCTTAATGGCGAGACAGGCTTCTACGAGCAGTACTTC,CASSLNGETGFYEQYF
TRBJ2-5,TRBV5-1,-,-,TGCGCCAGCAGCTTGGGGCCAGGGTTGGAGACCCAGTACTTC,CASSLGPGLETQYF
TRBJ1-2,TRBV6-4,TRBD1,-,TGTGCCAGCAGTATACCGGGACAGGGGGTTTACTATGGCTACACCTTC,CASSIPGQGVYYGYTF
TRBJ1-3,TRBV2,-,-,TGTGCCAGCCTGTCCGTGAACTCTGGAAACACCATATATTTT,CASLSVNSGNTIYF
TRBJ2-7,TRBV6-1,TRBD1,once,TGTGCCAGCAGTGGAATCCACTGTCGACAGGGGGACGCCTGCGAGCAGTACTTC,CASSGIHCRQGDACEQYF
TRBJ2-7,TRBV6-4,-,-,TGTGCCAGCAGTGACGAAGCAGGGGCTCAAGAGCAGTACTTC,CASSDEAGAQEQYF
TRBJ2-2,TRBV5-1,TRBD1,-,TGCGCCAGCAGCTTGATGGTCAGGGGCACCGGGACAGGGGCCACCGGGGAGCTGTTTTTT,CASSLMVRGTGTGATGELFF
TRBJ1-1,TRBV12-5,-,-,TGTGCTAGTGGTTTGGTACGTAAGGGAGACGGGAACACTGAAGCTTTCTTT,CASGLVRKGDGNTEAFF
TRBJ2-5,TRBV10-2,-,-,TGCGCCAGCAGTGAGTCGGTGAAGCCACCCCTCCAAGAGACCCAGTACTTC,CASSESVKPPLQETQYF
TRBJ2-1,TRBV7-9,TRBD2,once,TGTGCCAGCAGCCCACCTCGGGCTAGCGGGATTTATACCGAGCAGTTCTTC,CASSPPRASGIYTEQFF
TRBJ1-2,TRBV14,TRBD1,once,TGTGCCAGCAGCCAAGATACCGGGACAGGGGCTAATGGCTACACCTTC,CASSQDTGTGANGYTF
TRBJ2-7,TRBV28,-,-,TGTGCCAGCAGTTTACTCAGACACTACGAGCAGTACTTC,CASSLLRHYEQYF
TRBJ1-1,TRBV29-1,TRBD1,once,TGCAGCGTTGCAGGGGGGAGGAAAAACACTGAAGCTTTCTTT,CSVAGGRKNTEAFF
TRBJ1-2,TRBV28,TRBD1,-,TGTGCCAGCAGGCTGGGACAGACTAACTATGGCTACACCTTC,CASRLGQTNYGYTF
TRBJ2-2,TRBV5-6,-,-,TGTGCCAGCAGCGGAGGAGCGGCCACCGGGGAGCTGTTTTTT,CASSGGAATGELFF
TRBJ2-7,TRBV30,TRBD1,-,TGTGCCTGGAGTAGGGACAGGGCCTCCTACGAGCAGTACTTC,CAWSRDRASYEQYF
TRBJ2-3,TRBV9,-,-,TGTGCCAGCAGCGTATCGGGGTTTGGCACAGATACGCAGTATTTT,CASSVSGFGTDTQYF